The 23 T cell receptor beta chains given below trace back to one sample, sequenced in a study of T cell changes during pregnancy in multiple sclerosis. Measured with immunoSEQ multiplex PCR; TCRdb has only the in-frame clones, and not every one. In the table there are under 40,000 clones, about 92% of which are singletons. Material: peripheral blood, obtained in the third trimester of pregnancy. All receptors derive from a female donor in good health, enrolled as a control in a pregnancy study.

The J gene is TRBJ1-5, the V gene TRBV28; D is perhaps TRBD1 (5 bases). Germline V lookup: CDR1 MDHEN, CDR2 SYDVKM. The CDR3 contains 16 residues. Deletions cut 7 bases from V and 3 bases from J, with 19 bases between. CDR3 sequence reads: CASTGVWGIDNQPQHF. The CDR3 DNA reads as TGTGCCAGCACGGGCGTTTGGGGCATCGACAATCAGCCCCAGCATTTT.

The CDR3 region is CASSAGVDEKLFF. CDR3 coding DNA: TGTGCCAGCAGCGCAGGGGTTGACGAAAAACTGTTTTTT. V and J are TRBV7-9 and TRBJ1-4; a possible D gene is TRBD1 (6 bases). This CDR3 spans 13 amino acids. V dropped 5 bases and J dropped 8 bases, with 12 bases sitting between them. CDR1 SEHNR and CDR2 FQNEAQ come from the germline V gene (reference sequence). Supplemented by reference TRBV7-9 and TRBJ1-4, the full variable domain reads DTGVSQNPRHKITKRGQNVTFRCDPISEHNRLYWYRQTLGQGPEFLTYFQNEAQLEKSRLLSDRFSAERPKGSFSTLEIQRTEQGDSAMYLCASSAGVDEKLFFGSGTQLSVL.

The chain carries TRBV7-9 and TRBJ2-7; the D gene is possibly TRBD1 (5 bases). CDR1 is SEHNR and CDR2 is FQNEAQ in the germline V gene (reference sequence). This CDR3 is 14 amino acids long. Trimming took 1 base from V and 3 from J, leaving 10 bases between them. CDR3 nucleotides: TGTGCCAGCAGCTTAGGGGGCATGAACTACGAGCAGTACTTC. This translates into CASSLGGMNYEQYF.

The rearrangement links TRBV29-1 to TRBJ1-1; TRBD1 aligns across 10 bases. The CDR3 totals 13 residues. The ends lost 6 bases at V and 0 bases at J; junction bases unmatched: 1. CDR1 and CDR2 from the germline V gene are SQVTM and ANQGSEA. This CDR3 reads CSVDRGMNTEAFF. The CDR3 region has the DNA TGCAGCGTGGACAGGGGGATGAACACTGAAGCTTTCTTT.

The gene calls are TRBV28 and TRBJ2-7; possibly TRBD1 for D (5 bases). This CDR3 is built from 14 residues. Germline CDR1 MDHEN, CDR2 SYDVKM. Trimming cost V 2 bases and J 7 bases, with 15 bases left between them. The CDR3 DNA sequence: TGTGCCAGCAGTTTACAGGGCCTAGTATGGGAGCAGTACTTC. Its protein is CASSLQGLVWEQYF.

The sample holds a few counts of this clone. Here the CDR3 reads CASSPRTGAGNTEAFF. The CDR3 DNA reads as TGTGCCAGCAGCCCTCGGACAGGGGCTGGGAACACTGAAGCTTTCTTT. The rearrangement joins TRBV7-2 to TRBJ1-1; 9 bases line up with TRBD1. The CDR3 sequence is 16 residues long. From germline, CDR1 is SGHTA and CDR2 FQGNSA. Trimming took 5 bases from V and 1 from J; bases not matched to a gene: 8.

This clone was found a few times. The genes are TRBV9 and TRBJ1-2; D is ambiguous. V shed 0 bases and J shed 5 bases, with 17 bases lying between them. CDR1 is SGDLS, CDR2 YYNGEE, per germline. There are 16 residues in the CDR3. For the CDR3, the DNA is TGTGCCAGCAGCGTAGAATTCCCCCAGGCCCCTTATGGCTACACCTTC. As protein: CASSVEFPQAPYGYTF.

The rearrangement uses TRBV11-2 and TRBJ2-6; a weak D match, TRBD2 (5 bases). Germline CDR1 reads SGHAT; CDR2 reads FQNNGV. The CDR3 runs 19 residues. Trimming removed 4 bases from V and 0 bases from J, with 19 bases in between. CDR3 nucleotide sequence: TGTGCCAGCAGCTCACCCCGACGGGGAAGGAGCTCTGGGGCCAACGTCCTGACTTTC. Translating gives CASSSPRRGRSSGANVLTF.

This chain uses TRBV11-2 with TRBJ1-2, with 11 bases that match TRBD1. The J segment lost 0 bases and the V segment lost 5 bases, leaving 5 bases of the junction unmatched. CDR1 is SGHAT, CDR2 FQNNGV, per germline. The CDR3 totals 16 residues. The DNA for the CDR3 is TGTGCCAGCAGCACGGGGACAGGGGGAGCTAACTATGGCTACACCTTC. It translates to CASSTGTGGANYGYTF.

The CDR3 DNA follows: TGTGCCAGCAGCCCGGGGGGCGAGCGGGACGCCTACGAGCAGTACTTC. This gives the protein CASSPGGERDAYEQYF. The chain is built from TRBV11-2 and TRBJ2-7; D perhaps matches TRBD2 (7 bases). The CDR3 is 16 amino acids. Deletions cut 5 bases from V and 2 bases from J, with 19 bases between. Germline V gene lookup returns CDR1 SGHAT and CDR2 FQNNGV.

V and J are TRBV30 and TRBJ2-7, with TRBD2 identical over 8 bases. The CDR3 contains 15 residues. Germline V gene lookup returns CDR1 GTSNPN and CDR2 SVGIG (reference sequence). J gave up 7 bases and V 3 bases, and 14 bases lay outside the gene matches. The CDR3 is CAWSSWREEAREQYF. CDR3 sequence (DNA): TGTGCCTGGAGCTCTTGGCGGGAGGAGGCTCGGGAGCAGTACTTC.

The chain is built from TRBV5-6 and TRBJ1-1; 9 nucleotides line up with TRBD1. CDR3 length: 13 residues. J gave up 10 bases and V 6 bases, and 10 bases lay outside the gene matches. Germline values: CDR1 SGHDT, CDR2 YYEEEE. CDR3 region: CASTPGTGKGAFF. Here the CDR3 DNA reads TGTGCCAGCACGCCCGGGACAGGGAAAGGAGCTTTCTTT.

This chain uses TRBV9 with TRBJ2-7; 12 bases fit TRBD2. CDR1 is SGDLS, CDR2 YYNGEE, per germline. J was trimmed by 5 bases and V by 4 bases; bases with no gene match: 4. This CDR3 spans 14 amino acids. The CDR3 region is CASSPSGRADEQYF. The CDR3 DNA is TGTGCCAGCAGCCCTAGCGGGAGGGCCGACGAGCAGTACTTC.

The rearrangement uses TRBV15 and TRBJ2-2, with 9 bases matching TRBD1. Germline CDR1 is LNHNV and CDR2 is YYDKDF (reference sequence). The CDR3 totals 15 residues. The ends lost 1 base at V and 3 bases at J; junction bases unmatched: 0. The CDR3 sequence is CATSRGDRDTGELFF. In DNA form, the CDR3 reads TGTGCCACCAGCAGAGGGGACAGGGACACCGGGGAGCTGTTTTTT.

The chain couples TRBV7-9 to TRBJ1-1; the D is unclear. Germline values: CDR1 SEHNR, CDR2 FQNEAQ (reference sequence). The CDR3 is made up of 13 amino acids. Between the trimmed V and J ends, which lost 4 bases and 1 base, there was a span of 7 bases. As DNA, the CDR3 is TGTGCCAGCAGCTCAACCGGGAACACTGAAGCTTTCTTT. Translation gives CASSSTGNTEAFF.

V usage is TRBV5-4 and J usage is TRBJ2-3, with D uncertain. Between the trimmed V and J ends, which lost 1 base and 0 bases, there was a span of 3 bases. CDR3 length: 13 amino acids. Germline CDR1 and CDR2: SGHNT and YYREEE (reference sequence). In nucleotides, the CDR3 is TGTGCCAGCAGCTTGACTAGCACAGATACGCAGTATTTT. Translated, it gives CASSLTSTDTQYF. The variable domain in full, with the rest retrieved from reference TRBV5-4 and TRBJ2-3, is ETGVTQSPTHLIKTRGQQVTLRCSSQSGHNTVSWYQQALGQGPQFIFQYYREEENGRGNFPPRFSGLQFPNYSSELNVNALELDDSALYLCASSLTSTDTQYFGPGTRLTVL.

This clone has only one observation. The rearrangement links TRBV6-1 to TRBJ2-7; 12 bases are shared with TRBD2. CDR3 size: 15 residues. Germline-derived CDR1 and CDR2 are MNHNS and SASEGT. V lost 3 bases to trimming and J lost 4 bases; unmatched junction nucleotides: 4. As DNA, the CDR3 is TGTGCCAGCAGTGAGGAGACTAGCGGGAGTTACGAGCAGTACTTC. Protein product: CASSEETSGSYEQYF.

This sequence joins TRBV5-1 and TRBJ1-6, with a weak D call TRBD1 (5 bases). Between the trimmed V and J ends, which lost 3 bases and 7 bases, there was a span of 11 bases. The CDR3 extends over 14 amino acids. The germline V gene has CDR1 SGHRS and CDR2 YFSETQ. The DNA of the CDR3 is TGCGCCAGCAGCTCCGGAGACAGCAATTCACCCCTCCACTTT. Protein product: CASSSGDSNSPLHF.

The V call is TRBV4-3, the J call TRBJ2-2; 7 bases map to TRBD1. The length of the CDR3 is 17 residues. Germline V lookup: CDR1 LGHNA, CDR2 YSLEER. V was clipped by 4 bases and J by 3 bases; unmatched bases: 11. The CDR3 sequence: CASSREGQLRDTGELFF. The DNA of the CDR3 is TGCGCCAGCAGCCGAGAGGGACAGCTTCGTGACACCGGGGAGCTGTTTTTT.

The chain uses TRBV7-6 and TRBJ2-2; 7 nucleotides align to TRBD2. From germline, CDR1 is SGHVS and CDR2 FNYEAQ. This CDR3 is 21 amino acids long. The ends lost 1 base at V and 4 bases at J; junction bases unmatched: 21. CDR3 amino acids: CASSLGVGSGARRVGTGELFF. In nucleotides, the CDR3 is TGTGCCAGCAGCTTAGGTGTGGGAAGCGGGGCCCGCCGGGTTGGCACCGGGGAGCTGTTTTTT.

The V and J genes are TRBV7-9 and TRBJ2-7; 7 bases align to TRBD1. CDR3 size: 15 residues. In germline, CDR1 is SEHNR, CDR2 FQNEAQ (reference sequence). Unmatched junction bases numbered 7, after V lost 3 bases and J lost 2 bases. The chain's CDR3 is CASSFPAGGPYEQYF. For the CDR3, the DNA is TGTGCCAGCAGCTTTCCCGCAGGGGGTCCCTACGAGCAGTACTTC.

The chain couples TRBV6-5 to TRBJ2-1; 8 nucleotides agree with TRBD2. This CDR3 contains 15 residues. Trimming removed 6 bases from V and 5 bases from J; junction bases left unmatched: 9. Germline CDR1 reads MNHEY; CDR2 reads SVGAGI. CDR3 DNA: TGTGCCAGCAGCCGAGCGGGAGTGGGGAACAATGAGCAGTTCTTC. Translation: CASSRAGVGNNEQFF.

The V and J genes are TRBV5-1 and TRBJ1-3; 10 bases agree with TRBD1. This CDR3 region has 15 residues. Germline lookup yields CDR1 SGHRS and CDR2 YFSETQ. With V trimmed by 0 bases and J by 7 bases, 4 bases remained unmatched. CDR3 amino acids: CASSLGQGAPNTIYF. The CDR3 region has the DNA TGCGCCAGCAGCTTGGGACAGGGGGCCCCGAACACCATATATTTT.